This passage covers 23 T cell receptor beta chains from one sample sequenced in a study of T-cell reconstitution after alpha-beta-depleted transplantation in children. Preparation of the TCRbeta library involved a method that used unique molecular identifiers. TCRdb re-analysed the PCR reads in MiXCR, keeping a single row per CDR3 protein. The sample holds 500,000 to 750,000 distinct CDR3 sequences, approximately 13% seen once. The sample consisted of PBMCs, mostly from graft donor cells, taken 360 days after TCRalphabeta/CD19-depleted stem cell transplant. These receptors all stem from a male patient between 5 and 17 years old who had a stem cell transplant for acute myeloid leukemia, so the T cells may come from the graft donor.

This clonotype was picked up many times. The gene calls are TRBV2 and TRBJ2-1, with D perhaps TRBD2 (5 bases). Trimming stripped 0 bases from V and 9 bases from J, with 15 bases between. Per the germline V gene, CDR1 is SNHLY and CDR2 is FYNNEI. The length of the CDR3 is 15 residues. The CDR3 bases are TGTGCCAGCAGTGAAGCGCTTCGGCTAGCCAGTGAGCAGTTCTTC. As protein: CASSEALRLASEQFF.

J is TRBJ1-3 and V is TRBV29-1; D call uncertain. Germline lookup yields CDR1 SQVTM and CDR2 ANQGSEA. V lost 3 bases and J lost 0, with 12 bases in between. The CDR3 runs 15 residues. CDR3 region: CSVEEQLGSGNTIYF. DNA of the CDR3: TGCAGCGTTGAGGAGCAGTTGGGCTCTGGAAACACCATATATTTT.

The chain has TRBV28 and TRBJ2-5; TRBD2 agrees at 8 bases. The CDR3 sequence is 16 residues long. Germline lookup yields CDR1 MDHEN and CDR2 SYDVKM. The V segment lost 3 bases and the J segment 1 base; nucleotides outside the gene matches: 7. The CDR3 region is CASSLTLAGTQETQYF. CDR3 nucleotides: TGTGCCAGCAGTTTGACCCTAGCGGGTACCCAAGAGACCCAGTACTTC.

The sample holds a few counts of this clonotype. The V and J genes are TRBV7-3 and TRBJ2-1; D perhaps matches TRBD1 (5 bases). Trimming took off 5 bases at V and 10 bases at J, with 15 bases between the two ends. The CDR3 is 13 residues long. CDR1 is SGHTA, CDR2 FQGTGA, per germline. CDR3 sequence (DNA): TGTGCCAGCAGCCTAGGGGCCTTCAGCGAGCAGTTCTTC. Residues: CASSLGAFSEQFF. The variable domain in full, completed from reference TRBV7-3 and TRBJ2-1, reads GAGVSQTPSNKVTEKGKYVELRCDPISGHTALYWYRQSLGQGPEFLIYFQGTGAADDSGLPNDRFFAVRPEGSVSTLKIQRTERGDSAVYLCASSLGAFSEQFFGPGTRLTVL.

The gene calls are TRBV12-3 or TRBV12-4 and TRBJ2-7, with TRBD1 as a possible D gene (6 bases). The CDR3 length is 15 residues. The germline V and J ends were trimmed by 3 bases and 2 bases, with 14 bases remaining between them. The CDR3 DNA reads as TGTGCCAGCAGTTTCTGGGGGCCTCAGACCTACGAGCAGTACTTC. It codes for CASSFWGPQTYEQYF.

This clonotype was counted only a few times. The rearrangement joins TRBV20-1 to TRBJ2-5; 7 bases fit TRBD2. The germline CDR1 and CDR2 sequences are DFQATT and SNEGSKA (reference sequence). With V trimmed by 6 bases and J by 0 bases, 10 bases remained unmatched. The CDR3 is made up of 15 amino acids. The CDR3 DNA sequence: TGCAGTGCCGCCTATGGGGGAGGGTACCAAGAGACCCAGTACTTC. Its protein is CSAAYGGGYQETQYF.

This clonotype was observed at least ten times. The rearrangement uses TRBV29-1 and TRBJ2-5; weak D call: TRBD1 (6 bases). The CDR3 runs to 13 residues. V was trimmed by 8 bases and J by 1 base, leaving 14 bases between them. Germline V gene data show CDR1 as SQVTM and CDR2 as ANQGSEA. Written as DNA, the CDR3 is TGCAGCTCGAAGGGGGACCCCCAAGAGACCCAGTACTTC. It specifies CSSKGDPQETQYF.

V and J are TRBV2 and TRBJ2-4, with D possibly being TRBD2 (5 bases). The germline V and J ends were trimmed by 0 bases and 7 bases, with 13 bases remaining between them. The germline V gene encodes CDR1 SNHLY and CDR2 FYNNEI. The CDR3 has 15 amino acids. CDR3: CASSEARLAGNIQYF. CDR3 sequence (DNA): TGTGCCAGCAGTGAAGCTCGTCTAGCAGGCAACATTCAGTACTTC.

This clonotype was seen a few times. V usage is TRBV20-1 and J usage is TRBJ2-7; D may be TRBD2 (5 bases). The CDR3 totals 15 residues. The germline V and J ends were trimmed by 5 bases and 1 base, with 18 bases remaining between them. Germline assignment: CDR1 DFQATT and CDR2 SNEGSKA (reference sequence). CDR3 in amino acids: CSAHPPLVTSYEQYF. The CDR3 DNA follows: TGCAGTGCTCACCCCCCACTAGTTACGTCCTACGAGCAGTACTTC.

This clonotype turned up a few times. This chain connects TRBV27 to TRBJ2-7; 9 bases fit TRBD1. Germline CDR1 and CDR2: MNHEY and SMNVEV (reference sequence). The CDR3 runs to 16 residues. The J segment lost 4 bases and the V segment lost 0 bases, leaving 7 bases of the junction unmatched. CDR3 loop: CASSLSDRGARYEQYF. The CDR3 DNA sequence: TGTGCCAGCAGTTTATCGGACAGGGGCGCGAGGTACGAGCAGTACTTC.

This clonotype was detected only a few times. The chain has TRBV2 and TRBJ2-7, with D maybe TRBD2 (5 bases). Germline values: CDR1 SNHLY, CDR2 FYNNEI. Trimming pared 6 bases from V and 4 bases from J, leaving 7 bases between. The CDR3 length is 11 residues. The CDR3 is CASREEYEQYF. In DNA, the CDR3 is TGTGCCAGCAGGGAGGAATACGAGCAGTACTTC.

The chain links TRBV10-3 to TRBJ2-1, with D hard to call. Germline V CDR1 and CDR2: ENHRY, SYGVKD. Trimming stripped 11 bases from V and 0 bases from J, with 11 bases between. There are 13 residues in the CDR3. The CDR3 DNA reads TGTGCCGTCGCGTCGAGCTCCTACAATGAGCAGTTCTTC. This translates into CAVASSSYNEQFF.

The chain uses TRBV5-1 and TRBJ2-3, with 13 positions matching TRBD2. V gave up 4 bases and J gave up 6 bases; unmatched junction bases: 8. CDR3 length: 16 amino acids. Germline V CDR1 and CDR2: SGHRS, YFSETQ. The CDR3 sequence is CASSSNGLAGVDTQYF. The CDR3 coding sequence is TGCGCCAGCAGCAGCAACGGACTAGCGGGAGTGGATACGCAGTATTTT.

This clonotype was seen a handful of times. This may be a read error: a much more frequent sequence differs by one nucleotide. This rearrangement joins TRBV6-6 to TRBJ2-2; D not certain. V was pared by 6 bases and J by 5 bases, with 7 bases between. From germline, CDR1 is MNHNY and CDR2 SVGAGI (reference sequence). This CDR3 has 12 residues. DNA of the CDR3: TGTGCCAGCAGGTTTGGAACCGGGGAGCTGTTTTTT. It codes for CASRFGTGELFF.

This clonotype was picked up many times. The CDR3 reads CASSYSWVGYEQYF. The CDR3 region has the DNA TGTGCCAGCAGTTACTCTTGGGTGGGCTACGAGCAGTACTTC. This chain uses TRBV12-3 or TRBV12-4 with TRBJ2-7; no clear D. V was cut by 4 bases and J by 3 bases, with 13 bases left in between. The CDR3 has 14 residues.

The sample holds a few counts of this clonotype. The chain combines TRBV29-1 with TRBJ2-1; 13 bases agree with TRBD2. J lost 6 bases, V lost 6 bases, and 11 bases had no gene match. The CDR3 sequence is 16 residues long. From germline, CDR1 is SQVTM and CDR2 ANQGSEA. The CDR3 bases are TGCAGCGTACTCACTAGCGGGAGGGCCTCGACCAATGAGCAGTTCTTC. Amino acid sequence: CSVLTSGRASTNEQFF.

The DNA for the CDR3 is TGTGCCAGCGAGGGACTCTGGGCAGAGACCCAGTACTTC. It yields the protein CASEGLWAETQYF. The chain employs TRBV6-2 or TRBV6-3 and TRBJ2-5, with D tentatively TRBD2 (6 bases). The germline CDR1 and CDR2 sequences are MNHEY and SVGEGT. CDR3 length: 13 amino acids. Deletions cut 8 bases from V and 4 bases from J, with 14 bases between.

The chain has TRBV29-1 and TRBJ2-4; the match to TRBD2 covers 9 bases. The CDR3 sequence is 15 residues long. The germline V gene has CDR1 SQVTM and CDR2 ANQGSEA. V was clipped by 4 bases and J by 8 bases; unmatched bases: 12. This CDR3 reads CSVVAGDFSADIQYF. Here the CDR3 DNA reads TGCAGCGTTGTAGCGGGAGATTTTTCAGCGGACATTCAGTACTTC.

This clonotype showed up many times. This chain joins TRBV9 and TRBJ2-3, with TRBD2 identical over 8 bases. V was pared by 3 bases and J by 4 bases, with 7 bases of the junction left unmatched. The germline V gene has CDR1 SGDLS and CDR2 YYNGEE. The CDR3 extends over 15 amino acids. CDR3 protein: CASSASGRGPDTQYF. For the CDR3, the DNA is TGTGCCAGCAGCGCAAGCGGGAGAGGGCCAGATACGCAGTATTTT.

J is TRBJ2-5 and V is TRBV21-1. TRBV21-1 is an annotated pseudogene. The length of the CDR3 is 12 residues. The CDR3 region is CASSKGRETQYF. Here the CDR3 DNA reads TGTGCCAGCAGCAAAGGACGCGAGACCCAGTACTTC.

The chain recombines TRBV20-1 with TRBJ2-7, with 10 bases aligning to TRBD2. Germline-derived CDR1 and CDR2 are DFQATT and SNEGSKA (reference sequence). V lost 2 bases, J lost 1 base, and 5 bases stayed unmatched. The CDR3 length is 15 residues. CDR3 amino acids: CSARWASGRSYEQYF. The CDR3 DNA reads as TGCAGTGCTAGATGGGCTAGCGGGAGATCCTACGAGCAGTACTTC.

This clonotype occurred many times. The V and J genes are TRBV29-1 and TRBJ2-5; 8 nucleotides match TRBD1. After removal of 6 bases from V and 2 bases from J, the junction contained 5 bases not matched to a gene. Per germline, CDR1 SQVTM and CDR2 ANQGSEA. The CDR3 totals 13 residues. CDR3 nucleotides: TGCAGCGTCGGCCGACAGGGGCAAGAGACCCAGTACTTC. It encodes CSVGRQGQETQYF. The full variable domain, its missing parts supplied by reference TRBV29-1 and TRBJ2-5, is SAVISQKPSRDICQRGTSLTIQCQVDSQVTMMFWYRQQPGQSLTLIATANQGSEATYESGFVIDKFPISRPNLTFSTLTVSNMSPEDSSIYLCSVGRQGQETQYFGPGTRLLVL.

This clonotype was seen at least ten times. The chain carries TRBV29-1 and TRBJ2-7; TRBD2 aligns across 7 bases. Germline lookup yields CDR1 SQVTM and CDR2 ANQGSEA. This CDR3 spans 15 amino acids. V gave up 3 bases and J gave up 3 bases; unmatched junction bases: 11. CDR3 coding DNA: TGCAGCGTTGAGCTTCCGAGCGGGGAATTCTACGAGCAGTACTTC. Its protein is CSVELPSGEFYEQYF.